The following is a T cell receptor (beta chain) sequence with its context. This sample stems from a study of blood T cell repertoires in COVID-19. Clones were read by immunoSEQ multiplex PCR, and TCRdb kept only the in-frame ones, dropping some. The top ten hold 1.9% of the sample, which has roughly 74,000 clones, about 86% seen once. With 6 bases removed from V and 5 bases from J, the gap between germline ends came to 12 bases. Germline V CDR1 and CDR2: KGHDR, SFDVKD. The CDR3 runs to 13 residues. This clonotype was sampled from a woman aged 80 or older with active or convalescent COVID-19. The material sequenced was peripheral blood. This chain links TRBV24-1 with TRBJ1-1; perhaps TRBD1 as D (5 bases). The CDR3 loop is CATSIQGGTEAFF. CDR3 coding DNA: TGTGCCACCAGTATCCAGGGAGGAACTGAAGCTTTCTTT.